This T cell receptor (beta chain) originates from a study of chemoradiotherapy in HPV16-positive cancers. Study results and limitations: Candidate HPV-specific clones and E7-related TCR motifs grew in tumor during treatment.

Repeated repertoire sampling spanned the course of chemoradiotherapy. Trimming shortened V by 8 bases and J by 14 bases, and 22 bases separated the two germline ends. The CDR3 runs to 14 residues. Germline V gene data show CDR1 as MDHEN and CDR2 as SYDVKM. Method: immunoSEQ multiplex PCR; TCRdb's copy keeps in-frame clones and lacks some. The sample carries under 7,500 clones, approximately 80% recorded once. To note about this clone: Its cognate antigen is unknown.

The clonotype originates from a human donor with HPV-associated anogenital cancer. V is TRBV28 and J is TRBJ1-6; D may be TRBD1 (6 bases). Sequenced here: tumor tissue, sampled from a patient who underwent chemoradiotherapy. CDR3: CASRPGVPNVSLHF. The CDR3 DNA reads as TGTGCCAGCCGACCAGGGGTCCCGAATGTGTCCCTCCACTTT.